What follows describes a single TCR beta chain. Study processing details: The authors estimated nucleated cell counts from reference gene primer amplification. The protocol was immunoSEQ multiplex PCR, while the TCRdb copy is restricted to in-frame clones and leaves out a portion. V and J calls plus clone size are reproduced from that table; the DNA served to infer D and trimming. Seen here are about 160,000 clones, around 82% observed once, and the top ten hold 7%. After removal of 7 bases from V and 4 bases from J, the junction contained 3 bases not matched to a gene. Germline CDR1 and CDR2: MNHEY and SMNVEV (reference sequence). This CDR3 has 14 amino acids. This sample stems from a study of blood T cell repertoires in COVID-19.

What was sequenced was peripheral blood. The clonotype originates from a woman in her forties with COVID-19, enrolled during active disease. The J gene is TRBJ2-2, the V gene TRBV27; 10 nucleotides align to TRBD2. The CDR3 region has the DNA TGTGCCAGCACCCCTAGCGGGAGCACCGGGGAGCTGTTTTTT. Translating it yields CASTPSGSTGELFF.